These 20 T cell receptor beta chains were sequenced from one sample in a study of blood T cell repertoires in COVID-19. Measured with immunoSEQ multiplex PCR; TCRdb has only the in-frame clones, and not every one. Of about 180,000 clones in the sample, roughly 80% were seen once. Source material: PBMCs or T cells enriched from blood (not recorded which). The receptors originated from a woman aged 40-49 years with acute COVID-19.

The rearrangement links TRBV20-1 to TRBJ2-5; tentatively, D is TRBD2 (5 bases). The CDR3 loop spans 12 amino acids. Germline CDR1 reads DFQATT; CDR2 reads SNEGSKA (reference sequence). The V end was cut by 3 bases, the J end by 4 bases, with 9 bases between. The CDR3, as DNA: TGCAGTGCTAGTGGTCGGGGAGAGACCCAGTACTTC. Translating gives CSASGRGETQYF.

The chain is built from TRBV9 and TRBJ1-2, with 7 bases lining up with TRBD1. V lost 0 bases and J lost 6; bases outside the gene matches: 8. CDR1 SGDLS and CDR2 YYNGEE come from the germline V gene. The CDR3 sequence is 15 residues long. The CDR3 loop reads CASSVEQGIGDGYTF. For the CDR3, the DNA is TGTGCCAGCAGCGTAGAACAGGGGATAGGTGATGGCTACACCTTC.

This chain joins TRBV4-1 and TRBJ1-1; D uncertain. There are 14 residues in the CDR3. Trimming shortened V by 0 bases and J by 2 bases, and 7 bases separated the two germline ends. Germline CDR1 and CDR2: MGHRA and YSYEKL. CDR3 coding DNA: TGCGCCAGCAGCCAAGATGAGGGAAACACTGAAGCTTTCTTT. Encoded protein: CASSQDEGNTEAFF.

The CDR3 nucleotides are TGCGCCAGCAGCTTGCGAGGGAACACTGAAGCTTTCTTT. This gives the protein CASSLRGNTEAFF. The chain combines TRBV5-1 with TRBJ1-1, with no clear D. CDR1 and CDR2 from the germline V gene are SGHRS and YFSETQ. V lost 1 base and J lost 1, with 5 bases in between. This CDR3 is 13 amino acids long.

V usage is TRBV5-1 and J usage is TRBJ2-1; possibly TRBD2 for D (5 bases). Trimming left V 0 bases short and J 5 bases short, with 6 bases between. This CDR3 is built from 13 residues. In germline, CDR1 is SGHRS, CDR2 YFSETQ. The DNA for the CDR3 is TGCGCCAGCAGCTTGGCCGGGAACAATGAGCAGTTCTTC. This encodes CASSLAGNNEQFF.

The chain links TRBV30 to TRBJ2-2; D not certain. V gave up 0 bases and J gave up 5 bases, with 7 bases separating them. This CDR3 is 13 amino acids long. Per germline, CDR1 GTSNPN and CDR2 SVGIG (reference sequence). The CDR3 here is CAWSVLKTGELFF. In nucleotides, the CDR3 is TGTGCCTGGAGTGTACTAAAAACCGGGGAGCTGTTTTTT.

Written as DNA, the CDR3 is TGTGCCAGCAGTTTACGGGGGGAACAGATTTCCACCTACGAGCAGTACTTC. Translated, it gives CASSLRGEQISTYEQYF. V usage is TRBV27 and J usage is TRBJ2-7; TRBD2 aligns across 7 bases. V trimming: 2 bases; J trimming: 2 bases; junction bases outside the gene matches: 12. The CDR3 sequence is 17 residues long. Germline V gene lookup returns CDR1 MNHEY and CDR2 SMNVEV (reference sequence).

The chain carries TRBV5-4 and TRBJ1-1; D is unresolved. Trimming removed 4 bases from V and 10 bases from J, with 23 bases in between. The germline CDR1 and CDR2 sequences are SGHNT and YYREEE (reference sequence). This CDR3 contains 15 residues. The CDR3 reads CASSRDGVQFFGAFF. The DNA of the CDR3 is TGTGCCAGCAGCCGAGACGGGGTCCAATTTTTTGGAGCTTTCTTT.

V usage is TRBV15 and J usage is TRBJ2-3, with D possibly matching TRBD1 (8 bases). CDR1 LNHNV and CDR2 YYDKDF come from the germline V gene (reference sequence). Between the trimmed V and J ends, which lost 5 bases and 5 bases, there was a span of 20 bases. The CDR3 loop spans 16 amino acids. DNA of the CDR3: TGTGCCACCAGCCGTCGGACAGGGAGCGGGGAAGATACGCAGTATTTT. Its translation: CATSRRTGSGEDTQYF. The whole variable domain, filled in from reference TRBV15 and TRBJ2-3, reads DAMVIQNPRYQVTQFGKPVTLSCSQTLNHNVMYWYQQKSSQAPKLLFHYYDKDFNNEADTPDNFQSRRPNTSFCFLDIRSPGLGDTAMYLCATSRRTGSGEDTQYFGPGTRLTVL.

The chain carries TRBV27 and TRBJ2-1; TRBD2 matches 9 bases. This CDR3 is 15 amino acids long. Losses at the gene ends were 5 bases for V and 1 base for J; bases not matched to a gene: 3. The germline CDR1 and CDR2 sequences are MNHEY and SMNVEV (reference sequence). The CDR3 nucleotides are TGTGCCAGCAGTCCTCTAGCGGGATCCTACAATGAGCAGTTCTTC. Translated: CASSPLAGSYNEQFF.

This clone was counted between two and nine times. J is TRBJ2-1 and V is TRBV5-6; 9 nucleotides line up with TRBD2. Germline CDR1 SGHDT, CDR2 YYEEEE. The CDR3 covers 18 residues. The trim removed 7 bases at V and 4 bases at J, leaving 18 bases unmatched. CDR3: CASCPPGTSHTMYNEQFF. CDR3 DNA: TGTGCCAGCTGCCCCCCTGGGACTAGCCACACCATGTACAATGAGCAGTTCTTC.

The V and J genes are TRBV3-1 (or the pseudogene TRBV3-2) and TRBJ1-2; D not certain. The CDR3 extends over 14 amino acids. CDR1 and CDR2 (germline): LGHDT, YNNKEL (reference sequence). Deletions cut 4 bases from V and 4 bases from J, with 13 bases between. CDR3 in DNA: TGTGCCAGCAGCCCCTCTGACACACGCTATGGCTACACCTTC. As protein: CASSPSDTRYGYTF.

This chain uses TRBV7-8 with TRBJ2-5; 16 nucleotides line up with TRBD2. The length of the CDR3 is 17 residues. Germline values: CDR1 SGHVS, CDR2 FQNEAQ. Unmatched junction bases numbered 8, after V lost 5 bases and J lost 5 bases. The DNA for the CDR3 is TGTGCCAGCAGCCCCGGGACTAGCGGGAGGGCCCAGGAGACCCAGTACTTC. This encodes CASSPGTSGRAQETQYF.

This chain joins TRBV6-5 and TRBJ1-2; weak D call: TRBD1 (6 bases). V lost 4 bases and J 4 bases, leaving 19 bases between the germline ends. This CDR3 spans 16 amino acids. Germline V gene sequence: CDR1 MNHEY, CDR2 SVGAGI. In DNA form, the CDR3 reads TGTGCCAGCAGTTTCTCACACGGGACAACATTCTATGGCTACACCTTC. This codes for CASSFSHGTTFYGYTF.

J is TRBJ2-3 and V is TRBV11-2; 10 positions agree with TRBD2. Germline V lookup: CDR1 SGHAT, CDR2 FQNNGV. The junction had 9 bases not matched to a gene; V was cut back by 2 bases and J by 4 bases. This CDR3 is built from 17 residues. The CDR3: CASSLPPSGRAADTQYF. Written as DNA, the CDR3 is TGTGCCAGCAGCTTACCGCCAAGCGGGAGGGCCGCAGATACGCAGTATTTT.

Concerning this clone: One end of the junction fails to match germline, which may point to a read error. V gene TRBV4-1 combines with J gene TRBJ2-1; D unclear. CDR1 is MGHRA and CDR2 is YSYEKL in the germline V gene. The CDR3 totals 18 residues. The CDR3 protein is CASSKDSRQPRLYNEQFF. As DNA, the CDR3 is TGCGCCAGCAGCAAAGACTCGCGGCAGCCTCGGCTTTACAATGAGCAGTTCTTC.

The J gene is TRBJ2-1, the V gene TRBV9, with D uncertain. This CDR3 contains 12 residues. Germline V gene data show CDR1 as SGDLS and CDR2 as YYNGEE. Deletions cut 2 bases from V and 5 bases from J, with 5 bases between. In DNA form, the CDR3 reads TGTGCCAGCAGCGTCTCTCACAATGAGCAGTTCTTC. The encoded protein is CASSVSHNEQFF. The variable domain in full, completed from reference TRBV9 and TRBJ2-1, reads DSGVTQTPKHLITATGQRVTLRCSPRSGDLSVYWYQQSLDQGLQFLIQYYNGEERAKGNILERFSAQQFPDLHSELNLSSLELGDSALYFCASSVSHNEQFFGPGTRLTVL.

The chain carries TRBV6-4 and TRBJ2-1; 13 nucleotides match TRBD2. V shed 5 bases, J shed 8 bases, and the junction held 6 bases outside the gene matches. The CDR3 runs 15 residues. Germline V gives CDR1 MRHNA, CDR2 SNTAGT. Here the CDR3 reads CASSRTSGSIYEQFF. CDR3 nucleotide sequence: TGTGCCAGCAGTCGGACTAGCGGGAGTATCTATGAGCAGTTCTTC.

A single count supports this clone. The CDR3: CASSEYGGGGEQYV. The CDR3, as DNA: TGTGCCAGCAGTGAATACGGGGGAGGGGGGGAGCAGTACGTC. The V call is TRBV6-1, the J call TRBJ2-7, with a weak D call TRBD2 (7 bases). This CDR3 has 14 amino acids. CDR1 is MNHNS, CDR2 SASEGT, per germline. V shed 2 bases and J shed 7 bases, with 15 bases lying between them.

A single count supports this clone. The V and J genes are TRBV6-5 and TRBJ1-5, with TRBD1 matching over 10 bases. Germline V gives CDR1 MNHEY, CDR2 SVGAGI. This CDR3 has 15 amino acids. V lost 6 bases to trimming and J lost 1 base; unmatched junction nucleotides: 3. The CDR3 nucleotides are TGTGCCAGCAGGGGACAGGGGCAGAGCAATCAGCCCCAGCATTTT. Amino acid sequence: CASRGQGQSNQPQHF.